Presented here are 32 T cell receptor beta chains from one specimen sequenced in a study of blood T cell repertoires in COVID-19. TCRdb's table, derived via immunoSEQ multiplex PCR, lists solely in-frame clones and lacks some. The sample records 130,000 to 150,000 clones, 85% being singletons. Sequenced sample: peripheral blood. The receptors come from a woman aged 40 to 49 with active or convalescent COVID-19.

This clone appeared once. J is TRBJ1-1 and V is TRBV7-2, with D maybe TRBD1 (6 bases). This CDR3 comprises 15 residues. Germline assignment: CDR1 SGHTA and CDR2 FQGNSA. The V end lost 0 bases, the J end lost 5 bases, and 13 bases lay between the germline ends. The CDR3 coding sequence is TGTGCCAGCAGCTTAGCGGGTACAACAGGGACTGAAGCTTTCTTT. It codes for CASSLAGTTGTEAFF.

The rearrangement uses TRBV5-5 and TRBJ2-7, with a weak D call TRBD1 (6 bases). V lost 2 bases to trimming and J lost 6 bases, with 15 bases between them. The germline V gene has CDR1 SGHKS and CDR2 YYEKEE (reference sequence). The CDR3 loop spans 14 amino acids. The CDR3 region is CASSFGRGNLEQYF. The CDR3 coding sequence is TGTGCCAGCAGCTTCGGCAGGGGCAATCTCGAGCAGTACTTC.

This chain connects TRBV9 to TRBJ1-1, with TRBD1 matching over 7 bases. This CDR3 is built from 13 residues. Germline CDR1 is SGDLS and CDR2 is YYNGEE. The trim removed 3 bases at V and 5 bases at J, leaving 4 bases unmatched. The CDR3 region is CASSARQGTEAFF. CDR3 bases: TGTGCCAGCAGCGCCCGACAGGGAACTGAAGCTTTCTTT.

V gene TRBV6-2 or TRBV6-3 combines with J gene TRBJ2-1; the match to TRBD2 covers 12 bases. The V gene end was trimmed by 0 bases and the J gene end by 5 bases; junction bases not matched to a gene: 5. This CDR3 has 17 residues. Germline CDR1 MNHEY, CDR2 SVGEGT. CDR3 sequence (DNA): TGTGCCAGCAGTTACTCCCGGACTAGCGGGATTAACAATGAGCAGTTCTTC. Translated: CASSYSRTSGINNEQFF.

The chain employs TRBV28 and TRBJ1-2; D might be TRBD1 (5 bases). Germline CDR1 and CDR2: MDHEN and SYDVKM. The CDR3 loop spans 16 amino acids. V was shortened by 2 bases and J by 3 bases, with 16 bases between the two germline ends. The chain's CDR3 is CASSLGAGKPDYGYTF. The CDR3 DNA follows: TGTGCCAGCAGTTTAGGGGCAGGGAAACCGGACTATGGCTACACCTTC.

J is TRBJ2-5 and V is TRBV29-1, with D perhaps matching TRBD2 (6 bases). The ends were cut back, 5 bases at V and 3 bases at J, with 22 bases in the middle. CDR3 length: 16 residues. CDR1 and CDR2 (germline): SQVTM, ANQGSEA. CDR3 nucleotides: TGCAGCGTTCGCTCGCCGAGGCGGGGTAAGGAAGAGACCCAGTACTTC. Protein: CSVRSPRRGKEETQYF.

This clone was seen only a few times. The V gene is TRBV9, the J gene TRBJ2-1; TRBD2 aligns across 13 bases. The CDR3 sequence is 19 residues long. Germline assignment: CDR1 SGDLS and CDR2 YYNGEE. Trimming cost V 4 bases and J 0 bases; bases outside gene matches: 10. The CDR3 protein is CASSPTGTSGMSSYNEQFF. CDR3 nucleotide sequence: TGTGCCAGCAGCCCGACCGGGACTAGCGGGATGAGCTCCTACAATGAGCAGTTCTTC.

The rearrangement links TRBV28 to TRBJ1-5; TRBD1 might be the D (6 bases). CDR3 length: 14 amino acids. V gave up 4 bases and J gave up 8 bases, with 15 bases separating them. CDR1 is MDHEN and CDR2 is SYDVKM in the germline V gene. The CDR3, as DNA: TGTGCCAGCAGTTCTCCGACAGGCTGGGAGCCCCAGCATTTT. It codes for CASSSPTGWEPQHF.

V is TRBV7-2 and J is TRBJ2-7; TRBD2 agrees at 14 bases. Germline values: CDR1 SGHTA, CDR2 FQGNSA. V was clipped by 5 bases and J by 6 bases; unmatched bases: 6. This CDR3 spans 15 amino acids. The CDR3 coding sequence is TGTGCCAGCAGCCCCGGGACTAGCGGGAGCCGCGAGCAGTACTTC. Encoded protein: CASSPGTSGSREQYF.

V is TRBV4-2 and J is TRBJ2-1, with 7 bases lining up with TRBD2. Trimming removed 0 bases from V and 3 bases from J; junction bases left unmatched: 2. CDR3 size: 15 residues. Germline assignment: CDR1 LGHNA and CDR2 YNFKEQ. The CDR3 here is CASSQDRGVYNEQFF. As DNA, the CDR3 is TGTGCCAGCAGCCAAGATCGGGGGGTCTACAATGAGCAGTTCTTC.

The chain has TRBV7-9 and TRBJ1-2; D is perhaps TRBD1 (5 bases). The length of the CDR3 is 12 residues. V was trimmed by 5 bases and J by 6 bases, leaving 10 bases between them. Looked up from germline, CDR1 is SEHNR and CDR2 is FQNEAQ (reference sequence). In DNA form, the CDR3 reads TGTGCCAGCAGCCAGGGAGGAAATGGCTACACCTTC. Its translation is CASSQGGNGYTF.

The chain uses TRBV30 and TRBJ1-2; tentatively, D is TRBD1 (6 bases). This CDR3 region has 14 residues. Germline values: CDR1 GTSNPN, CDR2 SVGIG (reference sequence). The ends were cut back, 5 bases at V and 0 bases at J, with 13 bases in the middle. CDR3 protein: CAWFRGRANYGYTF. The CDR3, as DNA: TGTGCCTGGTTTAGGGGGAGAGCTAACTATGGCTACACCTTC.

This clone was seen many times. The rearrangement joins TRBV6-6 to TRBJ1-4; a possible D gene is TRBD1 (5 bases). Trimming removed 5 bases at V and 0 bases at J, with 31 bases between. The germline V gene has CDR1 MNHNY and CDR2 SVGAGI (reference sequence). This CDR3 is built from 22 residues. This chain's CDR3 is CASSRPTYRQGIRGTTNEKLFF. The CDR3 DNA reads as TGTGCCAGCAGTCGGCCCACTTACCGTCAGGGAATAAGGGGCACAACTAATGAAAAACTGTTTTTT.

In DNA, the CDR3 is TGCGCCAGCAGCGGACCCGGGACTAGCGGGGGATTCTCCTACGAGCAGTACTTC. This codes for CASSGPGTSGGFSYEQYF. This sequence joins TRBV5-1 and TRBJ2-7, with 14 nucleotides matching TRBD2. CDR3 length: 18 residues. Trimming removed 4 bases from V and 0 bases from J; junction bases left unmatched: 9. CDR1 and CDR2 from the germline V gene are SGHRS and YFSETQ.

This chain connects TRBV30 to TRBJ2-7; 8 positions agree with TRBD1. V lost 3 bases, J lost 3 bases, and 7 bases stayed unmatched. The CDR3 is 14 amino acids. Germline assignment: CDR1 GTSNPN and CDR2 SVGIG (reference sequence). The CDR3 loop is CAWRAVDRDYEQYF. In DNA form, the CDR3 reads TGTGCCTGGAGGGCCGTGGACAGGGACTACGAGCAGTACTTC.

This chain uses TRBV12-5 with TRBJ1-1; D may be TRBD1 (6 bases). The germline V gene encodes CDR1 LGHNT and CDR2 FRNRAP. The ends were cut back, 7 bases at V and 4 bases at J, with 16 bases in the middle. The CDR3 consists of 14 residues. CDR3 sequence reads: CASAPGGAITEAFF. In DNA, the CDR3 is TGTGCTAGTGCCCCTGGGGGGGCGATCACTGAAGCTTTCTTT.

A single count supports this clone. J is TRBJ2-5 and V is TRBV10-3; TRBD2 aligns across 7 bases. CDR1 ENHRY and CDR2 SYGVKD come from the germline V gene. The CDR3 runs to 13 residues. Trimming cost V 5 bases and J 5 bases; bases outside gene matches: 5. The CDR3 DNA sequence: TGTGCCATCAGTCCGAGCGGGGCCGAGACCCAGTACTTC. The encoded protein is CAISPSGAETQYF.

The genes are TRBV19 and TRBJ1-1, with TRBD1 matching 7 bases. The CDR3 consists of 15 residues. V lost 1 base and J lost 1; bases outside the gene matches: 3. Germline loops: CDR1 LNHDA, CDR2 SQIVND (reference sequence). CDR3 nucleotide sequence: TGTGCCAGTAGTATAGTCGGGACAGAGAACACTGAAGCTTTCTTT. This encodes CASSIVGTENTEAFF.

J is TRBJ1-1 and V is TRBV29-1; a weak D match, TRBD1 (5 bases). The ends were cut back, 2 bases at V and 8 bases at J, with 9 bases in the middle. CDR3 length equals 11 residues. Germline V gene data show CDR1 as SQVTM and CDR2 as ANQGSEA. Written as DNA, the CDR3 is TGCAGCGTTGAATGGGGACTAGAAGCTTTCTTT. Translating gives CSVEWGLEAFF. Full variable domain (missing parts from reference TRBV29-1 and TRBJ1-1): SAVISQKPSRDICQRGTSLTIQCQVDSQVTMMFWYRQQPGQSLTLIATANQGSEATYESGFVIDKFPISRPNLTFSTLTVSNMSPEDSSIYLCSVEWGLEAFFGQGTRLTVV.

This rearrangement joins TRBV6-5 to TRBJ2-7; TRBD2 matches at 7 bases. V lost 8 bases to trimming and J lost 5 bases; unmatched junction nucleotides: 12. CDR3 size: 14 residues. Germline assignment: CDR1 MNHEY and CDR2 SVGAGI. The CDR3 DNA is TGTGCCAGCCGAGCTTGGGGGGGTCCGGACGAGCAGTACTTC. This codes for CASRAWGGPDEQYF.

The chain is built from TRBV7-9 and TRBJ1-2; 11 bases align to TRBD1. J gave up 5 bases and V 1 base, and 3 bases lay outside the gene matches. CDR1 and CDR2 (germline): SEHNR, FQNEAQ (reference sequence). The CDR3 extends over 15 amino acids. This CDR3 is CASSLVGTGGYGYTF. The CDR3 DNA is TGTGCCAGCAGCTTAGTCGGGACAGGGGGATATGGCTACACCTTC.

This clone showed up just a few times. This chain connects TRBV3-1 (or the pseudogene TRBV3-2) to TRBJ2-1; TRBD2 aligns across 8 bases. Trimming at V came to 0 bases and at J to 8 bases, leaving 12 bases not matched to a gene. Germline assignment: CDR1 LGHDT and CDR2 YNNKEL (reference sequence). The CDR3 totals 17 residues. The CDR3, as DNA: TGTGCCAGCAGCCAAGAAATACCGGGACTAGGGGATGATGAGCAGTTCTTC. Its translation is CASSQEIPGLGDDEQFF.

The gene calls are TRBV7-2 and TRBJ1-2; 9 positions agree with TRBD1. CDR1 and CDR2 (germline): SGHTA, FQGNSA. The CDR3 spans 15 residues. Germline trimming cut 5 bases from V and 6 bases from J; bases unmatched to any gene: 10. The CDR3: CASSPWDRVRNGYTF. CDR3 in DNA: TGTGCCAGCAGCCCTTGGGACAGGGTGAGGAATGGCTACACCTTC. The full variable domain, in which reference TRBV7-2 and TRBJ1-2 provide the parts outside the CDR3, is GAGVSQSPSNKVTEKGKDVELRCDPISGHTALYWYRQSLGQGLEFLIYFQGNSAPDKSGLPSDRFSAERTGGSVSTLTIQRTQQEDSAVYLCASSPWDRVRNGYTFGSGTRLTVV.

The V and J genes are TRBV5-1 and TRBJ2-3, with TRBD2 identical over 9 bases. There are 14 residues in the CDR3. J lost 5 bases, V lost 0 bases, and 1 base had no gene match. Germline V gene sequence: CDR1 SGHRS, CDR2 YFSETQ. The CDR3 spells CASSLASGVDTQYF. DNA for the CDR3: TGCGCCAGCAGCTTGGCTAGCGGGGTAGATACGCAGTATTTT.

The rearrangement links TRBV5-5 to TRBJ1-1; 11 bases align to TRBD1. CDR3 size: 17 residues. Germline V gene sequence: CDR1 SGHKS, CDR2 YYEKEE (reference sequence). With V trimmed by 4 bases and J by 5 bases, 13 bases remained unmatched. The CDR3 loop reads CASSLYQGQGARTEAFF. The CDR3 bases are TGTGCCAGCAGCCTATACCAAGGACAGGGGGCAAGAACTGAAGCTTTCTTT. Using reference TRBV5-5 and TRBJ1-1 for the parts outside the CDR3, the full variable domain is DAGVTQSPTHLIKTRGQQVTLRCSPISGHKSVSWYQQVLGQGPQFIFQYYEKEERGRGNFPDRFSARQFPNYSSELNVNALLLGDSALYLCASSLYQGQGARTEAFFGQGTRLTVV.

This clone was seen just once. The rearrangement joins TRBV9 to TRBJ2-1; perhaps TRBD1 as D (6 bases). This CDR3 has 14 amino acids. V lost 4 bases and J lost 8, with 16 bases in between. CDR1 SGDLS and CDR2 YYNGEE come from the germline V gene. The CDR3 sequence is CASSRTPWGHEQFF. CDR3 in DNA: TGTGCCAGCAGCAGGACCCCCTGGGGGCATGAGCAGTTCTTC.

The chain links TRBV5-1 to TRBJ2-7, with D tentatively TRBD2 (5 bases). The CDR3 loop spans 16 amino acids. Trimming pared 4 bases from V and 2 bases from J, leaving 19 bases between. CDR1 and CDR2 (germline): SGHRS, YFSETQ. CDR3 DNA: TGCGCCAGCAGCGTAGCCCGCGGACTCGGAACCTACGAGCAGTACTTC. It yields the protein CASSVARGLGTYEQYF.

The chain uses TRBV28 and TRBJ1-2; unclear D gene. This CDR3 is built from 13 residues. Germline lookup yields CDR1 MDHEN and CDR2 SYDVKM. V was shortened by 5 bases and J by 4 bases, with 11 bases between the two germline ends. This CDR3 reads CASSLRSSYGYTF. CDR3 DNA sequence: TGTGCCAGCAGTCTTCGGAGTTCCTATGGCTACACCTTC.

This chain connects TRBV5-6 to TRBJ1-6; D is perhaps TRBD1 (5 bases). The V end lost 0 bases, the J end lost 6 bases, and 13 bases lay between the germline ends. Germline values: CDR1 SGHDT, CDR2 YYEEEE. The CDR3 consists of 16 residues. The CDR3 coding sequence is TGTGCCAGCAGCTTGGGGGGGGTGGAGCTTAATTCACCCCTCCACTTT. It is translated as CASSLGGVELNSPLHF.

This sequence joins TRBV7-2 and TRBJ2-3, with 7 bases identical to TRBD1. The CDR3 totals 14 residues. V lost 5 bases to trimming and J lost 8 bases; unmatched junction nucleotides: 10. Germline CDR1 and CDR2: SGHTA and FQGNSA. The CDR3 spells CASSPRQGTGTQYF. CDR3 bases: TGTGCCAGCAGCCCTCGACAGGGAACCGGTACGCAGTATTTT.

This clone was picked up one time. The J gene is TRBJ2-1, the V gene TRBV9, with D tentatively TRBD2 (6 bases). The CDR3 sequence is 15 residues long. Trimming shortened V by 7 bases and J by 10 bases, and 24 bases separated the two germline ends. Germline V gives CDR1 SGDLS, CDR2 YYNGEE. The CDR3 coding sequence is TGTGCCAGCCGACCCCCCGGGACGGGAGACGGGGAGCAGTTCTTC. Amino acids: CASRPPGTGDGEQFF. The full variable domain, with the rest looked up from reference TRBV9 and TRBJ2-1, is DSGVTQTPKHLITATGQRVTLRCSPRSGDLSVYWYQQSLDQGLQFLIQYYNGEERAKGNILERFSAQQFPDLHSELNLSSLELGDSALYFCASRPPGTGDGEQFFGPGTRLTVL.

The chain combines TRBV6-5 with TRBJ1-5, with D hard to call. Germline-derived CDR1 and CDR2 are MNHEY and SVGAGI. Trimming pared 0 bases from V and 9 bases from J, leaving 15 bases between. The CDR3 has 15 amino acids. In DNA, the CDR3 is TGTGCCAGCAGTTACTCGACTGAAAAGGTCGGGCCCCAGCATTTT. It encodes CASSYSTEKVGPQHF.